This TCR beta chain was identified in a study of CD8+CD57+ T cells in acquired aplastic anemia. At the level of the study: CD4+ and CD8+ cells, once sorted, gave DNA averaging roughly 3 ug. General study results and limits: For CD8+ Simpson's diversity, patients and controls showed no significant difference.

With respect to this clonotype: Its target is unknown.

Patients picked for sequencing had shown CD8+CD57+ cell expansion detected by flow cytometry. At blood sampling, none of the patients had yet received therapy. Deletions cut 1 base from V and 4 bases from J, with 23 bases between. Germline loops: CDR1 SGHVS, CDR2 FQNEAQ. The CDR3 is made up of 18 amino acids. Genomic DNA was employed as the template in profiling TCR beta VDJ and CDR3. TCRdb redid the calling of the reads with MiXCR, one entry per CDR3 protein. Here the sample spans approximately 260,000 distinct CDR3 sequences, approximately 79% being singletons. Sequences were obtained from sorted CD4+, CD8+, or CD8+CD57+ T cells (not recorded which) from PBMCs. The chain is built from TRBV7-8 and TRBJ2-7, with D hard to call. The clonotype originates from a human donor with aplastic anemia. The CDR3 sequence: CASSLEAGPDTLYYEQYV. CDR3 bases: TGTGCCAGCAGCTTAGAGGCAGGCCCCGATACCCTGTATTACGAGCAGTACGTC.